The 15 T cell receptor beta chains presented below share a single source sample, sequenced in a study of tissue T cells after allogeneic stem cell transplantation. The method was immunoSEQ multiplex PCR; TCRdb's version includes in-frame clones alone and lacks a portion of them. Of 2,200 or so clones listed, roughly 51% are singletons. Noted time point: mouse harvest day 14 after allogeneic transplant. Each mouse received 10^7 T-cell-depleted marrow cells plus 10^6 splenic CD5+ T cells by tail vein. Sequenced: lymph node tissue. The origin of the receptors is a female BALB/c mouse given C57BL/6 T cells with graft-versus-host disease after an allogeneic hematopoietic cell transplant.

About this clone itself: Genes and germline are mouse. Sequencing ends 1 residue short of the CDR3 end; the germline J gene provides the rest. The chain couples TRBV4 to TRBJ2-3; a weak D match, TRBD1 (6 bases). The CDR3 contains 15 residues. V lost 5 bases and J lost 0, with 12 bases in between. The germline V gene has CDR1 LGHDT and CDR2 YNNKQL (reference sequence). CDR3 loop: CASSPGTSSAETLYF. The CDR3 DNA, read in part, is TGTGCCAGCAGCCCCGGGACATCTAGTGCAGAAACGCTGTAT.

Remarks on this clone: Mouse gene names and germline throughout. The CDR3 end falls 1 residue outside the read, so it is completed with the germline J gene. This sample includes further DNA sequences coding for the same CDR3. The J gene is TRBJ2-1, the V gene TRBV13-1; D may correspond to TRBD1 or TRBD2 (5 bases each). The CDR3 spans 14 residues. Germline V gene data show CDR1 as NSHNY and CDR2 as SYGAGN. V lost 5 bases, J lost 3 bases, and 12 bases lay in between. The chain's CDR3 is CASRRAGGYAEQFF. CDR3 DNA (partial): TGTGCCAGCAGAAGGGCCGGGGGCTATGCTGAGCAGTTC.

This clone is hyperexpanded. Genes and germline come from the mouse. The read ends 1 residue before the CDR3 terminus; that terminus is restored from the germline J gene. The chain recombines TRBV13-2 with TRBJ2-7; D not resolved. V lost 2 bases and J lost 2, with 5 bases in between. CDR3 length: 12 amino acids. Germline V CDR1 and CDR2: NNHNN, SYGAGS (reference sequence). The CDR3 here is CASGEQTYEQYF. The part of the CDR3 DNA that was read is TGTGCCAGCGGTGAACAAACCTATGAACAGTAC.

For this clone: The gene symbols are mouse symbols. The read gets to within 1 residue of the CDR3 end, and the germline J gene fills in the rest. The chain carries TRBV3 and TRBJ2-2, with 8 nucleotides matching TRBD2. This CDR3 comprises 14 residues. Per the germline V gene, CDR1 is SNHLY and CDR2 is FYNGKV (reference sequence). V was pared by 5 bases and J by 3 bases, with 2 bases of the junction left unmatched. CDR3 amino acids: CASSQLGDTGQLYF. The CDR3 DNA, read in part, is TGTGCCAGCAGCCAACTGGGGGACACCGGGCAGCTCTAC.

Points on this clone: Gene names refer to mouse genes. The read comes to an end 1 residue before the CDR3 does, leaving the germline J gene to fill in the end. The chain recombines TRBV31 with TRBJ2-3; TRBD2 matches 8 bases. Unmatched junction bases numbered 0, after V lost 3 bases and J lost 1 base. CDR1 is GKSSPN, CDR2 SITVG, per germline. This CDR3 has 13 residues. The part of the CDR3 DNA that was read is TGTGCCTGGAGACTGGGGGGTGCAGAAACGCTGTAT. Its translation is CAWRLGGAETLY. The entire CDR3 protein reads CAWRLGGAETLYF.

As for this clone: Germline and genes here are mouse. The CDR3 end falls 1 residue outside the read, so it is completed with the germline J gene. This chain uses TRBV12-2 with TRBJ2-4, with 10 bases matching TRBD2. CDR3 length equals 15 residues. J gave up 3 bases and V 6 bases, and 8 bases lay outside the gene matches. Per germline, CDR1 SGHLS and CDR2 HYDKME. The CDR3 spells CASNRLGGGQNTLYF. The sequenced CDR3 bases are TGTGCCAGCAATCGACTGGGGGGAGGGCAAAACACCTTGTAC.

For this clone: The listed genes are named as in mouse. With the read ending 1 residue before the CDR3 end, the germline J gene is used to fill in that end. V and J are TRBV20 and TRBJ2-1; 8 bases fit TRBD1. Trimming took 5 bases from V and 2 from J; bases not matched to a gene: 2. The germline CDR1 and CDR2 sequences are GFQATS and STVNSAI. This CDR3 has 13 residues. The CDR3 region is CGAGTGHYAEQFF. The CDR3 DNA, read in part, is TGTGGTGCTGGGACAGGCCACTATGCTGAGCAGTTC.

On this clone itself: Gene labels here are mouse ones. The CDR3 extends 1 residue past the end of the read, so its final part is completed from the germline J gene. The chain uses TRBV3 and TRBJ2-4; TRBD2 matches 8 bases. Trimming cost V 4 bases and J 3 bases; bases outside gene matches: 3. Looked up from germline, CDR1 is SNHLY and CDR2 is FYNGKV (reference sequence). The CDR3 contains 14 residues. The CDR3 sequence is CASSSDWGQNTLYF. CDR3 bases read: TGTGCCAGCAGCTCCGACTGGGGACAAAACACCTTGTAC.

Comments on this clone: Here the gene names and germline are mouse. The CDR3 is cut off 1 residue early in the read; its end comes from the germline J gene. This chain connects TRBV20 to TRBJ1-3; D remains ambiguous. V lost 1 base and J 0 bases, leaving 7 bases between the germline ends. The CDR3 totals 14 residues. CDR1 is GFQATS and CDR2 is STVNSAI in the germline V gene. CDR3 in amino acids: CGARARNSGNTLYF. The covered CDR3 bases are TGTGGTGCTAGGGCCCGAAATTCTGGAAATACGCTCTAT.

About this clone itself: The genes and germline here are from mouse. Read sequence stops 1 residue before the CDR3 end, and the germline J gene provides the missing end. The chain links TRBV13-3 to TRBJ2-1, with TRBD2 matching over 12 bases. J gave up 3 bases and V 7 bases, and 5 bases lay outside the gene matches. Per germline, CDR1 NNHDY and CDR2 SYVADS. The CDR3 length is 15 residues. Partial CDR3 DNA: TGTGCCAGCGGTCAGGACTGGGGGGGCTATGCTGAGCAGTTC. Its protein is CASGQDWGGYAEQF. The full CDR3 reads CASGQDWGGYAEQFF.

On this clone: The gene symbols are mouse symbols. From the germline J gene comes the end of the CDR3, since the read stops 1 residue before it. The rearrangement uses TRBV26 and TRBJ2-7; 8 bases are a match to TRBD1. The CDR3 extends over 13 amino acids. V shed 4 bases and J 7 bases; nucleotides not matched to a gene: 6. CDR1 and CDR2 (germline): KGHPV, FQNQEV (reference sequence). The DNA read from the CDR3 is TGTGCCAGCAGTCCCCGGACAGGGTGGGAACAGTAC. Protein product: CASSPRTGWEQY. The whole CDR3 sequence reads CASSPRTGWEQYF.

A note on this clone: Germline and genes: mouse. The read comes to an end 1 residue before the CDR3 does, leaving the germline J gene to fill in the end. The chain carries TRBV13-3 and TRBJ2-7; 7 bases align to TRBD2. Germline assignment: CDR1 NNHDY and CDR2 SYVADS. Trimming removed 4 bases from V and 7 bases from J; junction bases left unmatched: 5. This CDR3 is built from 12 residues. The part of the CDR3 DNA that was read is TGTGCCAGCAGTATATGGGGGGACGAACAGTAC. It translates to CASSIWGDEQY. The whole CDR3 is CASSIWGDEQYF.

Comment on this clone: The gene symbols are mouse symbols. Partial CDR3 DNA: TGCACCTGCAGTGCCCGGGGGGGCGGCACCGGGCAGCTCTAC. Its translation: CTCSARGGGTGQLY. The complete CDR3 protein is CTCSARGGGTGQLYF. The gene calls are TRBV1 and TRBJ2-2, with 8 positions matching TRBD2. The CDR3 end is not reached by the read, which stops 1 residue before it; the germline J gene fills it in. J gave up 4 bases and V 3 bases, and 4 bases lay outside the gene matches. The CDR3 contains 15 residues. Germline CDR1 reads NSQYPW; CDR2 reads LRSPGD (reference sequence).

With regard to this clone: Mouse gene names apply. The CDR3 sequence is CTCSADVNQDTQYF. The sequenced CDR3 bases are TGCACCTGCAGTGCAGATGTTAACCAAGACACCCAGTAC. The V and J genes are TRBV1 and TRBJ2-5; D not certain. Coverage ceases 1 residue before the CDR3 finishes, and the germline J gene fills in the end. The germline CDR1 and CDR2 sequences are NSQYPW and LRSPGD (reference sequence). Trimming removed 0 bases at V and 0 bases at J, with 4 bases between. This CDR3 comprises 14 residues.

A word on this clone: The gene names given are mouse names. From the germline J gene comes the end of the CDR3, since the read stops 1 residue before it. The V call is TRBV13-1, the J call TRBJ2-7; D unresolved. CDR1 is NSHNY and CDR2 is SYGAGN in the germline V gene. Deletions cut 7 bases from V and 0 bases from J, with 8 bases between. This CDR3 region has 12 residues. CDR3 DNA, as far as it was read: TGTGCCAGCGGCCGGGTCTCCTATGAACAGTAC. It translates to CASGRVSYEQY. The whole CDR3 reads CASGRVSYEQYF.